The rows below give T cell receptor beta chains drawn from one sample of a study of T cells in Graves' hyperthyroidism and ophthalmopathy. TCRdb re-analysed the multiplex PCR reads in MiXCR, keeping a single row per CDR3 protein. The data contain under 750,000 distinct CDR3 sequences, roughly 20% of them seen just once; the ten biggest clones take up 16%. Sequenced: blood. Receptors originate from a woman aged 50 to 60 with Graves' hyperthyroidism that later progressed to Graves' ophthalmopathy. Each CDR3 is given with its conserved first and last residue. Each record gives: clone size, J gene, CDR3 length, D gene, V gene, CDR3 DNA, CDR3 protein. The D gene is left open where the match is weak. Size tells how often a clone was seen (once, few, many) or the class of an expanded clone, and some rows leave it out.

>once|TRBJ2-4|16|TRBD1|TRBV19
TGTGCCAGTAGTTCCTGGACAGGGCTAGCCAAAAACATTCAGTACTTC
CASSSWTGLAKNIQYF
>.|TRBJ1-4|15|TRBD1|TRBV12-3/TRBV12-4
TGTGCCAGCAGGAAAACAGGGGCCCTGTATGAAAAACTGTTTTTT
CASRKTGALYEKLFF
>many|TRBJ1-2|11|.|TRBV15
TGTGCCACCAGGGGAGGGGATGGCTACACCTTC
CATRGGDGYTF
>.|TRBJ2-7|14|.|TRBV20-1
TGCAGTGCTAGAGATCATAAGGGGATCCACGAGCAGTACTTC
CSARDHKGIHEQYF
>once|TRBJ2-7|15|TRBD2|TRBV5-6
TGTGCCAGCAGCCAGACTAGCGGCCTTTCCTACGAGCAGTACTTC
CASSQTSGLSYEQYF
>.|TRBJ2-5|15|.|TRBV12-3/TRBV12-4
TGTGCCAGCAGTTCGACTTTTGGTCGGCAAGAGACCCAGTACTTC
CASSSTFGRQETQYF
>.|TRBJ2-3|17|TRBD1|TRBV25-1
TGTGCCAGCAGTGAATCCCCGGGACAGGGACCCCCGGATACGCAGTATTTT
CASSESPGQGPPDTQYF
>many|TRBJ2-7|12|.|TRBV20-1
TGCAGTGCTCTCGTTAATTCCTACGAGCAGTACTTC
CSALVNSYEQYF
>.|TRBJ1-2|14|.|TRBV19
TGTGCCAGTAGTATCCCTGGACTGAACCATGGCTACACCTTC
CASSIPGLNHGYTF
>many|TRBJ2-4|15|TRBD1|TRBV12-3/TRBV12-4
TGTGCCAGCAGTTTAGCAGGACAGGGAAGAGGCATTCAGTACTTC
CASSLAGQGRGIQYF
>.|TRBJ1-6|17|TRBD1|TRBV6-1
TGTGCCAGCAGGGCACCGGGACAGGGTATTGATAATTCACCCCTCCACTTT
CASRAPGQGIDNSPLHF
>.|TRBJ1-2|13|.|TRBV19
TGTGCCACTGGCGGGGGGCAAGGTTATGGCTACACCTTC
CATGGGQGYGYTF
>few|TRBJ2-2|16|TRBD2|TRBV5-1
TGCGCCAGCAGCCCTGTAGCGGGGGGATACACCGGGGAGCTGTTTTTT
CASSPVAGGYTGELFF
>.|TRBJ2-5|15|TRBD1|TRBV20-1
TGCAGTGCTAGAGACGGGACAGGGGCGAAAGAGACCCAGTACTTC
CSARDGTGAKETQYF
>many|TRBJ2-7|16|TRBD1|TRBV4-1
TGCGCCAGCAGCCAAGGACAGGGGGCGCGTACGAACGAGCAGTACTTC
CASSQGQGARTNEQYF
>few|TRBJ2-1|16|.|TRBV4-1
TGCGCCAGCAGCCAAGAGGACCCTTTTGAAGGCAATGAGCAGTTCTTC
CASSQEDPFEGNEQFF
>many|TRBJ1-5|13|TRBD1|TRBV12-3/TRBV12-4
TGTGCCAGCAAAGCAGGGGGCAGACAGCCCCAGCATTTT
CASKAGGRQPQHF
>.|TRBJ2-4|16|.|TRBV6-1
TGTGCCAGCAGTGTCGGAACAGGGATTATGGGAAACATTCAGTACTTC
CASSVGTGIMGNIQYF
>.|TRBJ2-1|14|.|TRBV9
TGTGCCAGCAGCGTAGAAGGGACTGGCCTCGGGCAGTTCTTC
CASSVEGTGLGQFF
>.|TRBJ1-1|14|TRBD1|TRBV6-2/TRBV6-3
TGTGCCAGCACCCAGACAGGGGCCCTCACTGAAGCTTTCTTT
CASTQTGALTEAFF
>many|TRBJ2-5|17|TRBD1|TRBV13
TGTGCCAGCAGCCCCGGACAGGGGGCAGTGGGCCAAGAGACCCAGTACTTC
CASSPGQGAVGQETQYF
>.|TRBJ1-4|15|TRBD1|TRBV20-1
TGCAGTTCCCGACCTACAGGGGGCCTTCGGGAAAAACTGTTTTTT
CSSRPTGGLREKLFF
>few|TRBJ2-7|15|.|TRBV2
TGTGCCAGCGGGGGCCTCGGGACTGGCCCCTACGAGCAGTACTTC
CASGGLGTGPYEQYF
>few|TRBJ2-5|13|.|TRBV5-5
TGTGCCAGCAGCCGGGGCACCCAAGAGACCCAGTACTTC
CASSRGTQETQYF